These 29 T cell receptor beta chains were all obtained from the same sample, sequenced in a study of immune heterogeneity within non-small cell lung tumors. TCR beta CDR3 was amplified by multiplex PCR using 32 V and 13 J primers. Via MiXCR, TCRdb re-called the multiplex PCR reads, giving one row per CDR3 protein. The table includes under 1,500 distinct CDR3 sequences, approximately 34% detected once. Bulk tumor genomic DNA was the template, and each sample received 550 to 650 ng. Spaced far apart, several biopsies were taken from each primary tumor during surgery. Patients had untreated, newly diagnosed non-small cell lung cancer and underwent curative surgery. The sample was lung tumor tissue. All receptors come from a man between 60 and 75 years old with non-small cell lung cancer.

The gene calls are TRBV5-5 and TRBJ2-3; the D gene is possibly TRBD2 (5 bases). CDR1 and CDR2 from the germline V gene are SGHKS and YYEKEE (reference sequence). Trimming cost V 2 bases and J 5 bases, with 9 bases left between them. The CDR3 has 13 amino acids. In nucleotides, the CDR3 is TGTGCCAGCAGCTTCGGGGTAGAAGATACGCAGTATTTT. It specifies CASSFGVEDTQYF. Complete variable domain (other parts from reference TRBV5-5 and TRBJ2-3): DAGVTQSPTHLIKTRGQQVTLRCSPISGHKSVSWYQQVLGQGPQFIFQYYEKEERGRGNFPDRFSARQFPNYSSELNVNALLLGDSALYLCASSFGVEDTQYFGPGTRLTVL.

The chain combines TRBV4-2 with TRBJ2-7; weak D call: TRBD2 (5 bases). Trimming removed 0 bases at V and 7 bases at J, with 19 bases between. There are 16 residues in the CDR3. Germline CDR1 and CDR2: LGHNA and YNFKEQ. The CDR3 DNA reads TGTGCCAGCAGCCAAGATTCCTCGTGCCTTCCGGGGGAGCAGTACTTC. It translates to CASSQDSSCLPGEQYF.

In this sample, this clonotype turned up a few times. V is TRBV2 and J is TRBJ2-6, with D possibly called TRBD1 or TRBD2 (5 bases each). Germline V lookup: CDR1 SNHLY, CDR2 FYNNEI. Trimming took off 5 bases at V and 2 bases at J, with 13 bases between the two ends. The CDR3 extends over 16 amino acids. As DNA, the CDR3 is TGTGCCAGCAGTCTCCGGGAAGGGGCTGGGGCCAACGTCCTGACTTTC. Translation gives CASSLREGAGANVLTF.

The chain is built from TRBV25-1 and TRBJ2-1; 8 bases are shared with TRBD2. The CDR3 spans 15 residues. V lost 2 bases, J lost 5 bases, and 5 bases stayed unmatched. CDR1 and CDR2 (germline): MGHDK, SYGVNS. The CDR3 DNA is TGTGCCAGCAGTGAACCCGGGACTAGAGACAATGAGCAGTTCTTC. Protein sequence: CASSEPGTRDNEQFF. Using reference TRBV25-1 and TRBJ2-1 for the parts outside the CDR3, the full variable domain is EADIYQTPRYLVIGTGKKITLECSQTMGHDKMYWYQQDPGMELHLIHYSYGVNSTEKGDLSSESTVSRIRTEHFPLTLESARPSHTSQYLCASSEPGTRDNEQFFGPGTRLTVL.

Sample share makes this clonotype large (0.1 to 1%). The chain uses TRBV20-1 and TRBJ1-1; 7 nucleotides align to TRBD1. Germline V gives CDR1 DFQATT, CDR2 SNEGSKA (reference sequence). This CDR3 contains 15 residues. The V gene end was trimmed by 3 bases and the J gene end by 0 bases; junction bases not matched to a gene: 7. The DNA for the CDR3 is TGCAGTGCTAGCCCCAGACAGGGCATGAACACTGAAGCTTTCTTT. Its translation is CSASPRQGMNTEAFF.

Sample share makes this clonotype medium-sized. The chain links TRBV4-1 to TRBJ2-1; D gene uncertain. The CDR3 is 16 residues long. Trimming shortened V by 2 bases and J by 0 bases, and 11 bases separated the two germline ends. Germline CDR1 MGHRA, CDR2 YSYEKL. The CDR3 region has the DNA TGCGCCAGCAGCCAATCCCTAGTGAGCTCCTACAATGAGCAGTTCTTC. It codes for CASSQSLVSSYNEQFF.

The chain is built from TRBV30 and TRBJ2-7; D is unresolved. Germline assignment: CDR1 GTSNPN and CDR2 SVGIG (reference sequence). The germline V and J ends were trimmed by 1 base and 0 bases, with 7 bases remaining between them. This CDR3 region has 13 residues. The CDR3 DNA follows: TGTGCCTGGAGTGGAGGACCCTCCTACGAGCAGTACTTC. Translated, it gives CAWSGGPSYEQYF.

In its sample, this clonotype is medium-sized (0.01 to 0.1%). A read error may produce the germline difference seen at one junction end. The chain employs TRBV28 and TRBJ1-1, with 8 bases that match TRBD1. From germline, CDR1 is MDHEN and CDR2 SYDVKM. This CDR3 is built from 15 residues. The CDR3 DNA reads as TGTGTCAGCGTCGATTCGGGACAGGAGAACACTGAAGCTTTCTTT. It encodes CVSVDSGQENTEAFF.

Details on this clonotype: A much bigger clone sits one base away, suggesting this may be a read error. V usage is TRBV6-2 or TRBV6-3 and J usage is TRBJ2-2; 9 positions match TRBD2. V gave up 6 bases and J gave up 7 bases; unmatched junction bases: 9. The CDR3 covers 15 residues. Germline V gives CDR1 MNHEY, CDR2 SVGEGT. CDR3 sequence reads: CASRGGGRAHGELFF. In DNA form, the CDR3 reads TGTGCCAGCAGAGGGGGCGGGAGGGCCCACGGGGAGCTGTTTTTT.

V is TRBV28 and J is TRBJ2-3; D not certain. There are 13 residues in the CDR3. The V end lost 6 bases, the J end lost 0 bases, and 7 bases lay between the germline ends. Looked up from germline, CDR1 is MDHEN and CDR2 is SYDVKM. The CDR3 loop reads CASRPTSTDTQYF. The CDR3 bases are TGTGCCAGCAGGCCAACTAGCACAGATACGCAGTATTTT.

This clonotype is medium-sized (0.01 to 0.1%). This sequence joins TRBV6-2 or TRBV6-3 and TRBJ1-2, with 7 nucleotides matching TRBD1. Germline lookup yields CDR1 MNHEY and CDR2 SVGEGT. The ends lost 6 bases at V and 8 bases at J; junction bases unmatched: 12. The CDR3 extends over 14 amino acids. The CDR3 nucleotides read TGTGCCAGCAGAGACCAGGGACAGAAGACAGGCTACACCTTC. Translating gives CASRDQGQKTGYTF.

This chain connects TRBV20-1 to TRBJ2-1; 8 bases agree with TRBD1. V trimming: 3 bases; J trimming: 1 base; junction bases outside the gene matches: 11. This CDR3 is built from 17 residues. The V gene's germline CDR1 is DFQATT and CDR2 SNEGSKA (reference sequence). This chain's CDR3 is CSASSDRGRSSYNEQFF. In nucleotides, the CDR3 is TGCAGTGCTAGCTCTGACAGGGGCCGTTCTTCCTACAATGAGCAGTTCTTC.

V and J are TRBV5-5 and TRBJ2-1; 9 bases are shared with TRBD2. In germline, CDR1 is SGHKS, CDR2 YYEKEE (reference sequence). The CDR3 sequence is 15 residues long. V was pared by 2 bases and J by 9 bases, with 9 bases of the junction left unmatched. Here the CDR3 reads CASSFRSGRSGEQFF. Here the CDR3 DNA reads TGTGCCAGCAGCTTCAGGAGCGGGAGGAGTGGTGAGCAGTTCTTC.

The chain combines TRBV4-3 with TRBJ1-2, with a possible D match to TRBD1 (6 bases). The CDR3 totals 16 residues. Trimming pared 0 bases from V and 3 bases from J, leaving 14 bases between. The germline CDR1 and CDR2 sequences are LGHNA and YSLEER. The CDR3 loop reads CASSQDLTGRDYGYTF. Here the CDR3 DNA reads TGCGCCAGCAGCCAAGATTTGACAGGTCGAGACTATGGCTACACCTTC.

About this clonotype: Being one base from a much bigger clone, this may be a read error. The chain joins TRBV19 to TRBJ1-1, with D perhaps TRBD1 (6 bases). Per the germline V gene, CDR1 is LNHDA and CDR2 is SQIVND (reference sequence). The CDR3 length is 15 residues. The ends were cut back, 5 bases at V and 4 bases at J, with 17 bases in the middle. CDR3 region: CASSHRAGAVTEAFF. DNA of the CDR3: TGTGCCAGTAGTCACCGGGCGGGGGCGGTCACTGAAGCTTTCTTT.

This clonotype is a singleton in its sample. This chain links TRBV6-2 or TRBV6-3 with TRBJ2-7, with a possible D match to TRBD1 (6 bases). The CDR3 loop spans 15 amino acids. Germline CDR1 is MNHEY and CDR2 is SVGEGT. Trimming cost V 1 base and J 1 base, with 11 bases left between them. CDR3 DNA: TGTGCCAGCAGTTACTTACAGGGCTCTTCCTACGAGCAGTACTTC. This translates into CASSYLQGSSYEQYF.

Sample share makes this clonotype large. The genes are TRBV2 and TRBJ2-1, with 9 nucleotides matching TRBD2. V lost 7 bases and J lost 4; bases outside the gene matches: 5. The CDR3 is 14 amino acids. Germline-derived CDR1 and CDR2 are SNHLY and FYNNEI. The chain's CDR3 is CASIEAGGYNEQFF. CDR3 bases: TGTGCCAGCATCGAGGCGGGAGGGTACAATGAGCAGTTCTTC.

This chain uses TRBV6-1 with TRBJ1-1, with 8 bases matching TRBD1. The CDR3 runs to 15 residues. The J segment lost 1 base and the V segment lost 5 bases, leaving 6 bases of the junction unmatched. CDR1 and CDR2 (germline): MNHNS, SASEGT. The CDR3 coding sequence is TGTGCCAGCAGTCTCACCGGGACAGGGAACACTGAAGCTTTCTTT. Its translation is CASSLTGTGNTEAFF.

By share, this clonotype counts as medium-sized. The CDR3 protein is CASNPLGGGGGELFF. For the CDR3, the DNA is TGTGCCAGTAACCCCCTGGGGGGTGGAGGCGGGGAGCTGTTTTTT. The chain has TRBV19 and TRBJ2-2, with TRBD2 as a possible D gene (6 bases). V lost 7 bases, J lost 7 bases, and 19 bases lay in between. Germline loops: CDR1 LNHDA, CDR2 SQIVND (reference sequence). This CDR3 comprises 15 residues.

Concerning this clonotype itself: A much bigger clone sits one base away, suggesting this may be a read error. The CDR3 here is CASSLRSDGQPQHF. The CDR3 DNA reads as TGTGCCAGCAGCTTGCGCAGTGATGGGCAGCCCCAGCATTTT. The V call is TRBV7-2, the J call TRBJ1-5; D is uncertain. Germline CDR1 is SGHTA and CDR2 is FQGNSA. The CDR3 runs to 14 residues. V was clipped by 3 bases and J by 7 bases, with 13 bases between them.

This clonotype appeared once. A much bigger clone sits one base away, suggesting this may be a read error. J is TRBJ1-5 and V is TRBV10-3; D perhaps matches TRBD1 (6 bases). This CDR3 has 14 amino acids. CDR1 and CDR2 from the germline V gene are ENHRY and SYGVKD. The CDR3 sequence is CAISTGDSNHPQHF. CDR3 coding DNA: TGTGCCATCTCGACAGGTGATAGCAATCATCCCCAGCATTTT.

Notes on this clonotype: Given a much more abundant clone one base away, this may be a read error. This sequence joins TRBV12-3 or TRBV12-4 and TRBJ2-7; unclear D gene. CDR3 length: 13 amino acids. V shed 3 bases and J shed 2 bases, with 8 bases lying between them. CDR3 loop: CASSLHDPYEQYF. The DNA for the CDR3 is TGTGCCAGCAGTTTGCATGACCCCTACGAGCAGTACTTC.

The chain links TRBV5-1 to TRBJ2-3; D is undetermined. This CDR3 is 14 amino acids long. V was clipped by 0 bases and J by 2 bases, with 7 bases between them. Germline CDR1 is SGHRS and CDR2 is YFSETQ. The CDR3 reads CASSLGSTTDTQYF. In DNA form, the CDR3 reads TGCGCCAGCAGCTTGGGCAGCACCACAGATACGCAGTATTTT.

The sample holds a few counts of this clonotype. J is TRBJ2-1 and V is TRBV20-1, with no clear D. CDR1 and CDR2 from the germline V gene are DFQATT and SNEGSKA (reference sequence). This CDR3 has 12 residues. Trimming shortened V by 0 bases and J by 8 bases, and 8 bases separated the two germline ends. The CDR3, as DNA: TGCAGTGCTAGAGAAGGACGATATGAGCAGTTCTTC. Translating it yields CSAREGRYEQFF.

The chain couples TRBV6-1 to TRBJ2-1, with 9 bases that match TRBD2. The junction had 5 bases not matched to a gene; V was cut back by 5 bases and J by 9 bases. The CDR3 is made up of 13 amino acids. The V gene's germline CDR1 is MNHNS and CDR2 SASEGT. The CDR3 DNA is TGTGCCAGCAGTTTTAGCGGGAGTGGTGAGCAGTTCTTC. As protein: CASSFSGSGEQFF.

This clonotype was found a few times. The genes are TRBV5-1 and TRBJ2-5; perhaps TRBD2 as D (5 bases). This CDR3 contains 13 residues. From germline, CDR1 is SGHRS and CDR2 YFSETQ. V lost 4 bases and J 5 bases, leaving 12 bases between the germline ends. In nucleotides, the CDR3 is TGCGCCAGCAGCGCGGCGGGTACGGAGACCCAGTACTTC. Translation: CASSAAGTETQYF.

By proportion, this clonotype is large. The V and J genes are TRBV5-1 and TRBJ2-7, with 9 bases matching TRBD1. After removal of 2 bases from V and 5 bases from J, the junction contained 11 bases not matched to a gene. There are 16 residues in the CDR3. Germline CDR1 reads SGHRS; CDR2 reads YFSETQ. Here the CDR3 DNA reads TGCGCCAGCAGCTTAGGGCGGACAGGGGCGAGGAACGAGCAGTACTTC. Its translation: CASSLGRTGARNEQYF.

This chain links TRBV2 with TRBJ1-2, with 9 bases that match TRBD1. The CDR3 is 15 residues long. Per germline, CDR1 SNHLY and CDR2 FYNNEI. V shed 5 bases, J shed 2 bases, and the junction held 6 bases outside the gene matches. The CDR3 bases are TGTGCCAGCAGTCCGGGACAGGGAGGGAACTATGGCTACACCTTC. Its translation: CASSPGQGGNYGYTF.

J is TRBJ2-3 and V is TRBV4-1; unclear D gene. CDR1 MGHRA and CDR2 YSYEKL come from the germline V gene. The V gene lost 0 bases and the J gene lost 0 bases, with 7 bases spanning the gap. This CDR3 is 15 amino acids long. The CDR3 DNA follows: TGCGCCAGCAGCCAAGAAGCTAGGAGCACAGATACGCAGTATTTT. Translation: CASSQEARSTDTQYF.